This is a list of T cell receptor beta chains from one sample in a study of OX40 agonist ivuxolimab in advanced cancers. The data were produced by immunoSEQ multiplex PCR, yet TCRdb's version contains in-frame clones alone and is incomplete. Among around 70,000 clones listed, 65% to 90% were seen once. Sequenced material: CD4+ or CD8+ T cells sorted from blood, taken in a trial of the OX40 agonist ivuxolimab. These receptor sequences come from an adult with an advanced solid tumor such as melanoma, head and neck, liver or kidney cancer. CDR3s include the opening cysteine and the closing phenylalanine or tryptophan. The D gene is left open where the match is weak. Size is stated for part of the rows, as once, few or many counts, or as a class when the clone is expanded.

J gene | V gene | D gene | clone size | CDR3 DNA | CDR3 protein
TRBJ2-5 | TRBV28 | . | once | TGTGCCAGCAGCCCCCAGGGACAAGAGACCCAGTACTTC | CASSPQGQETQYF
TRBJ1-1 | TRBV28 | TRBD1 | . | TGTGCCAGCAGCCCAGGGGGCGCGGGGAGAACTGAAGCTTTCTTT | CASSPGGAGRTEAFF
TRBJ2-1 | TRBV7-9 | . | . | TGTGCCAGCAGTCGGCCCTTGGTTAGTGAGCAGTTCTTC | CASSRPLVSEQFF
TRBJ2-7 | TRBV11-1 | . | . | TGTGCCAGCAGCCCCAGGGGGGGCGAGCAGTACTTC | CASSPRGGEQYF
TRBJ2-5 | TRBV4-2 | . | once | TGTGCCAGCAGCCAAGCGGGCGGGACCTTCCAAGAGACCCAGTACTTC | CASSQAGGTFQETQYF
TRBJ1-2 | TRBV6-1 | . | . | TGTGCCAGCATCGAAACCGTTACAGGGAGCGGCTACACCTTC | CASIETVTGSGYTF
TRBJ2-3 | TRBV5-1 | TRBD2 | . | TGCGCCAGCAGCTACGGACTAGAAGCAGATACGCAGTATTTT | CASSYGLEADTQYF
TRBJ1-5 | TRBV14 | TRBD1 | once | TGTGCCAGCAGCCCCTCATCGGGACAGGGGTTTGTGCAGCCCCAGCATTTT | CASSPSSGQGFVQPQHF
TRBJ1-4 | TRBV30 | TRBD1 | . | TGTGCCTGGAGCAGGGGGAATAATGAAAAACTGTTTTTT | CAWSRGNNEKLFF
TRBJ2-3 | TRBV11-2 | TRBD2 | . | TGTGCCAGCAGCTTAGATGTTCTAGCGGAATTCAGGTATTTT | CASSLDVLAEFRYF
TRBJ1-3 | TRBV14 | . | . | TGTGCCAGCAGCCAATCTCCCTTTTTCGCAAACACCATATATTTT | CASSQSPFFANTIYF
TRBJ2-4 | TRBV18 | . | . | TGTGCCAGCTCACCACAGGGCTCCAAAAACATTCAGTACTTC | CASSPQGSKNIQYF
TRBJ2-5 | TRBV19 | . | . | TGTGCCAGTAGTATCAGGGGTCAAGAGACCCAGTACTTC | CASSIRGQETQYF
TRBJ2-1 | TRBV7-9 | TRBD2 | . | TGTGCCAGCAGCTTAGCTCTAGCGGGAGAATGGTTCTTC | CASSLALAGEWFF
TRBJ2-3 | TRBV30 | . | few | TGTGCCTGGAGTGTACAGGCTAGTCGGACAGATACGCAGTATTTT | CAWSVQASRTDTQYF
TRBJ1-5 | TRBV6-1 | . | . | TGTGCCAGCAGTGGCGCTGGAGTGCTGCCCCAGCATTTT | CASSGAGVLPQHF
TRBJ2-1 | TRBV9 | TRBD2 | . | TGTGCCAGCAGCTTAACTAGCGGTGATTCCTACAATGAGCAGTTCTTC | CASSLTSGDSYNEQFF
TRBJ1-2 | TRBV19 | . | . | TGTGCCAGTAGATTTAACTATGGCTACACCTTC | CASRFNYGYTF
TRBJ2-1 | TRBV10-3 | TRBD2 | . | TGTGCCATCAGTCTTACCGTTAGCGGGACCCCGAATGAGCAGTTCTTC | CAISLTVSGTPNEQFF
TRBJ1-5 | TRBV7-2 | . | once | TGTGCCAGCAGCTTAGGCGGGCGGAGCAATCAGCCCCAGCATTTT | CASSLGGRSNQPQHF
TRBJ1-5 | TRBV28 | TRBD1 | . | TGTGCCAGCAAAAGGACAGGGGGTATTCAGCCCCAGCATTTT | CASKRTGGIQPQHF
TRBJ1-2 | TRBV28 | . | . | TGTGCCAGCAGCCCTCCGCGGGGGCGGGATGGCTACACCTTC | CASSPPRGRDGYTF
TRBJ2-4 | TRBV4-1 | TRBD2 | . | TGCGCCAGCAGCCAAGACGGACCTAGCGGGGGTAAAAACATTCAGTACTTC | CASSQDGPSGGKNIQYF
TRBJ2-7 | TRBV5-1 | . | . | TGCGCCAGCAGCCTGACTGGGCCTGACTACGAGCAGTACTTC | CASSLTGPDYEQYF
TRBJ2-2 | TRBV5-1 | . | . | TGCGCCAGCAGCTTGGCCATAAGGAGGGAGCTGTTTTTT | CASSLAIRRELFF
TRBJ1-6 | TRBV7-9 | TRBD1 | . | TGTGCCAGCAGCCGGGACAGCGACAATTCACCCCTCCACTTT | CASSRDSDNSPLHF
TRBJ1-2 | TRBV27 | TRBD1 | . | TGTGCCAGCAGCCCAAGGACAGGGGGTCGTGATAGTGGCTACACCTTC | CASSPRTGGRDSGYTF
TRBJ2-3 | TRBV5-4 | TRBD2 | . | TGTGCCAGCAGCTTAGCGGGGGGGCCGAGGGATACGCAGTATTTT | CASSLAGGPRDTQYF
TRBJ1-4 | TRBV5-8 | . | . | TGTGCCAGCAGCGCCGGGCAGGCAACTAATGAAAAACTGTTTTTT | CASSAGQATNEKLFF
TRBJ1-6 | TRBV2 | TRBD1 | . | TGTGCCAGCAGGGAGACAGGGACTAATTCACCCCTCCACTTT | CASRETGTNSPLHF
TRBJ1-1 | TRBV30 | . | . | TGTGCCTGGAGCGTTTCCCCTTTTAGTACTGAAGCTTTCTTT | CAWSVSPFSTEAFF